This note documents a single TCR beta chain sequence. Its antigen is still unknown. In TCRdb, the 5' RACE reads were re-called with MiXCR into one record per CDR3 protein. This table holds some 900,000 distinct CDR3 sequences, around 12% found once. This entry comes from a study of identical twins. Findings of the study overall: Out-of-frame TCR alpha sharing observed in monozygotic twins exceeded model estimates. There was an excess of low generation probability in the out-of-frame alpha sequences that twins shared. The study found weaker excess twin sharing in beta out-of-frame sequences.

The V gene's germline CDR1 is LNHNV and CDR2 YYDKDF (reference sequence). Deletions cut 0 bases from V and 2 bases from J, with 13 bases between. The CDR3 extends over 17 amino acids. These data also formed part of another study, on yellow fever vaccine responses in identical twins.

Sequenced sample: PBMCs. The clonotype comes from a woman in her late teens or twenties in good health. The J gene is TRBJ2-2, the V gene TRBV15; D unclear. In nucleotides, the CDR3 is TGTGCCACCAGCAGAGATCCGCGGAGCCGTAACACCGGGGAGCTGTTTTTT. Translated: CATSRDPRSRNTGELFF.